The present TCR beta chain was sequenced within a study of cytomegalovirus exposure and HLA in healthy donors (dated by TCRdb to about 2017). For context, the study as a whole: An earlier analysis of some 600 of the donors reported 276 Gb of sequence data and approximately 120 million unique TCR beta sequences obtained from around 180 million T cells. The aim of the study was to test whether cataloging public T cell receptors could identify signatures of past pathogen exposure. Of the approximately 400 genotyped donors, 75% to 85% were placed in the genetic ancestry cluster associated with self-reported Caucasian donors. Donor age, sex, ethnicity and CMV serostatus were compiled together with the repertoire data. An early release that covered about 640 HLA-typed donors contained approximately 300 gigabases of sequencing data and roughly 84 million unique TCR sequences. In an earlier analysis of roughly 540 of the donors, high-throughput TCR beta sequencing was used to judge whether each TCR beta V gene segment behaved as functional or pseudogenic. In a later analysis, previously published TCR beta repertoires from several hundred donors were re-analyzed and high-resolution HLA genotyping was added so that TCR occurrence patterns could be studied. Among several hundred genotyped donors of the cohort, an average of around 250,000 unique TCR beta nucleotide sequences was sequenced per donor, of which about 18% were non-productive. Rather than using new phenotypic data, the later analysis identified candidate immune exposures from TCR beta sequences and from how often those sequences occurred across donors. High-throughput TCR immunosequencing, statistical association of individual TCRs with disease status, and machine learning were combined to predict cytomegalovirus infection status. Every repertoire in the discovery cohort had been generated on one and the same sequencing platform. Four or five DR-DQ haplotypes were handled as single units for association and clustering because linkage in the cohort was strong. Using immunosequencing, the study profiled T cell repertoires from 640 or so subjects and related those repertoires to cytomegalovirus serostatus. A later genetic analysis took genome-wide SNP genotypes for about 55% of the 666 donors and used that subset as a discovery cohort. A separate validation cohort of roughly 130 different subjects was used in addition to the approximately 700-subject first cohort. Typing coverage varied by locus: about 620-630 donors for A, B, C, DRB1 and DQB1; roughly 560 for DQA1; more than 600 for DPA1; 450 to 480 for DPB1. Both class I and class II loci were covered by HLA typing, at four-digit resolution.

Libraries came from the immunoSEQ multiplex PCR assay. For the multiplex PCR, a mixture combining 60 forward primers for TCR Vbeta segments and 13 reverse primers for TCR Jbeta segments was used. Amplification of the CDR3 region of rearranged TCR beta genes was performed with a multiplex PCR assay on genomic DNA. On the Illumina HiSeq System, the amplified TCR beta libraries were sequenced as 87-base-pair reads. The authors processed their data as follows. In a later analysis, approximately 74 million unique TCR beta chains were counted across the 500 to 850 repertoires, and roughly 9.9 million of these chains were shared by at least two donors. Raw reads were error-corrected and collapsed into unique sequences with a nearest-neighbor algorithm that merged closely related sequences to remove PCR and sequencing errors. CDR3 sequences were aligned to IMGT reference sequences to assign V, D and J gene segments. For a sequence to be retained, at least a six-nucleotide match to both a V gene segment and a J gene segment was required. Rearrangements were classified as productive when the CDR3 lacked stop codons and remained in frame with V and J, and all other rearrangements were classified as non-productive. CDR3 was defined by IMGT convention, running from the second conserved V-encoded cysteine to the conserved J-encoded phenylalanine. The earlier analysis of about 610 of the donors excluded sequences that lacked an unambiguous match to a single V gene segment. An earlier analysis of roughly 590 of the donors called V segments functional above 56.7% productive rearrangements and segregating when the between-donor standard deviation exceeded 5%. To diagnose cytomegalovirus status from the catalog of TCR beta chain sequences, a statistical classification framework was built. In a later analysis, V and J genes were assigned by comparing TCR nucleotide sequences against IMGT/GENE-DB human TR gene sequences. In a later analysis, CDR3 sequences and most-parsimonious VDJ recombination scenarios were assigned using the TCRdist pipeline. A later analysis defined each TCR beta chain by its CDR3 amino acid sequence plus V-gene family, and excluded reads lacking a unique V-gene family. In a later analysis, 500 to 700 highly shared, low-generation-probability nucleotide sequences were removed to address suspected cross-contamination and a sequencing artifact. A later analysis calculated a clonal expansion index for each public chain from normalized within-repertoire ranks of inferred template counts. In a later analysis, generation probabilities were computed with a VDJ recombination model fitted to out-of-frame rearrangements, and the resulting probabilities were checked against IGoR. In a later analysis, TCR-TCR, TCR-HLA and TCR-CMV co-occurrence was scored with hypergeometric tests, and a repertoire-size bias correction was applied to TCR pairs. False discovery rates were estimated in a later analysis by permuting HLA or CMV assignments 20 times. A later analysis grouped co-occurring TCRs with DBSCAN, adding TCRdist sequence similarity when clustering within HLA-allele-positive subsets. Co-occurrence clustering excluded repertoires with fewer than 30,000 or more than 120,000 public chains, plus five with anomalous nucleotide sharing. TCRdb re-hosts the immuneACCESS table, in-frame sequences only. Its copies lack some clones; in the studies checked, an unresolved V gene accounts for under half of them, and the cause for the rest is not known. That table is the source of V, J and clone size, and D and trimming were worked out from the DNA. This sample lists 160,000 or so clones; more than 60% were detected once. About 4.5% of the sample comes from the top ten.

CDR1 and CDR2, per the germline V gene, are SGHRS and YFSETQ. V ends up 4 bases short and J 5 bases short, with an unmatched junction base count of 9. The CDR3 sequence holds 16 residues, the cysteine and phenylalanine included. The entry retains the CDR3 DNA only, 48 bases that are in frame from base 1. Note on this clone: The antigen it binds to is not known. The record has no base qualities; no much larger clone is one base away.

The cohort consisted of hundreds of healthy bone marrow donors. All cohort members were sampled while nominally healthy, although unrecorded immune exposures were likely present. The donor tested CMV seronegative, placing the donor among the 350 to 400 seronegative members of the cohort. A peripheral blood sample was collected from each donor, and TCR beta sequencing was performed on peripheral blood mononuclear cells. Genomic DNA extraction from the blood cell samples was performed with the Qiagen DNeasy Blood Extraction Kit. Study-wide conclusions, independent of this receptor: A further reported finding was that TCR beta sequences accurately predicted the HLA-A and HLA-B alleles for most subjects in the first cohort. In both the original and validation cohorts, the classifier was reported to diagnose cytomegalovirus status with high specificity and sensitivity. In a later analysis, the rate of TCR association differed among HLA loci, with DRB1 alleles having the most associated TCRs and HLA-C alleles having the fewest. The authors suggested that the approach could potentially be extended to other disease states and immunological phenotypes. Sequencing depth was assumed to be roughly uniform across donors in the presence/absence analyses, though that assumption may not hold. A total of 150 to 200 TCR beta chains were listed by the study as associated with cytomegalovirus. CMV serostatus was the only immune exposure information available for the cohort. According to a later analysis, parvovirus B19, influenza, CMV and Epstein-Barr virus appeared linked to several top co-occurrence clusters. The sequencing pipeline was judged likely to have produced a cluster of highly shared sequence variants as a technical artifact. Correlated functional status among segregating V segments might reflect linkage disequilibrium, but an unknown experimental factor could not be ruled out. In an earlier analysis of several hundred of the donors, most TCR beta V segments were observed in productive rearrangements about 87% or about 30% of the time, broadly matching IMGT annotations. A later analysis found that HLA-associated TCR beta chains were more clonally expanded and had lower generation probabilities than equally common non-associated chains. Specific HLA alleles were associated with about 17,000 TCR beta sequences at a false discovery rate of 0.05 in a later analysis. Because HLA typing was unavailable for some donors at each locus, only the typed subset was used in association tests. Strong co-occurrence of HLA alleles, especially DR and DQ, made assigning TCR associations to individual alleles difficult. According to a later analysis, most CMV-associated TCR beta chains appeared to be HLA-restricted, and the HLA associations seemed to be driven largely by CMV exposure. In vitro tests confirmed that three of the cytomegalovirus-associated TCR beta chains recognize cytomegalovirus antigens. The cohort was sequenced for TCR beta chains only, and without alpha or paired-chain data the features that could be detected were limited. Because counts were too low, roughly 18 rarely observed V segments, including chromosome 9 orphons, were left out of the earlier analysis of a few hundred of the donors. Because the 87-base-pair reads could not distinguish some IMGT-functional V segments, including TRBV6-2 and TRBV6-3, those segments were excluded. A later genetic analysis reported fewer N-insertions in productive TCRs among donors in an Asian-associated ancestry cluster than the roughly 700-donor mean. A later genetic analysis associated a missense DCLRE1C variant with V-gene and J-gene trimming of TCR beta chains, and an independent cohort replicated the association. Across donors, most TCR sequences were observed very rarely, whereas some public TCRs were present in many individuals.

The clonotype originates from a middle-aged man in good health and CMV-seronegative. The material sequenced was PBMCs. The chain uses TRBV5-1 and TRBJ1-1, and 12 junctional nucleotides match TRBD1. The sequenced DNA is TGCGCCAGCAGCGCGGGACAGGGGGCTTTGAGGACTGAAGCTTTCTTT. This gives the protein CASSAGQGALRTEAFF.